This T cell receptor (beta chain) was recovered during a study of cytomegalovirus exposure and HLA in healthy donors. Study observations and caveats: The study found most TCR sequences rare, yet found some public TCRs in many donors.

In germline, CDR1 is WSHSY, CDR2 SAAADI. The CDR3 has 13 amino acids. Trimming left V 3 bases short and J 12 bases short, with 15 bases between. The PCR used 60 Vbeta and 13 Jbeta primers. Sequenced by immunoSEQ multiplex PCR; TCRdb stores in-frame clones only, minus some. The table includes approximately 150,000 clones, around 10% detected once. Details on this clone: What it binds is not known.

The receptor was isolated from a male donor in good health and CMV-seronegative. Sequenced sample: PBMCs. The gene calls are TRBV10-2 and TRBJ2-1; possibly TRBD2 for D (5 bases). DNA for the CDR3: TGCGCCAGCAGTGATCCCCTTAGCGTTAGGCAGTTCTTC. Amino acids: CASSDPLSVRQFF.